The sequence of this T cell receptor beta chain was determined in a study of blood T cell repertoires in COVID-19. Study background: Samples came from the United States, Italy and Spain, spanning acute and convalescent COVID-19.

During active infection, Seattle patients enrolled and were then monitored through disease. Source study methods: Quantification of nucleated cells was approximated via reference gene primer amplification. Assay: immunoSEQ multiplex PCR; the TCRdb copy retains only in-frame clones and omits some. V and J calls and clone size are given by that table; D and trimming were obtained from the DNA. This table has 150,000 to 200,000 clones, around 85% appearing once. The CDR3 covers 16 residues. Germline CDR1 is SEHNR and CDR2 is FQNEAQ (reference sequence). Trimming stripped 5 bases from V and 8 bases from J, with 22 bases between.

J is TRBJ2-1 and V is TRBV7-9; possibly TRBD1 for D (6 bases). The source material was peripheral blood. This receptor was obtained from a man aged 80 or over with COVID-19, enrolled during active disease. CDR3 DNA: TGTGCCAGCAGCCGCCAGACAGGAACTTACTGGGATGAGCAGTTCTTC. Amino acid sequence: CASSRQTGTYWDEQFF. Based on the CDR3 plus reference TRBV7-9 and TRBJ2-1, the full variable domain is DTGVSQNPRHKITKRGQNVTFRCDPISEHNRLYWYRQTLGQGPEFLTYFQNEAQLEKSRLLSDRFSAERPKGSFSTLEIQRTEQGDSAMYLCASSRQTGTYWDEQFFGPGTRLTVL.